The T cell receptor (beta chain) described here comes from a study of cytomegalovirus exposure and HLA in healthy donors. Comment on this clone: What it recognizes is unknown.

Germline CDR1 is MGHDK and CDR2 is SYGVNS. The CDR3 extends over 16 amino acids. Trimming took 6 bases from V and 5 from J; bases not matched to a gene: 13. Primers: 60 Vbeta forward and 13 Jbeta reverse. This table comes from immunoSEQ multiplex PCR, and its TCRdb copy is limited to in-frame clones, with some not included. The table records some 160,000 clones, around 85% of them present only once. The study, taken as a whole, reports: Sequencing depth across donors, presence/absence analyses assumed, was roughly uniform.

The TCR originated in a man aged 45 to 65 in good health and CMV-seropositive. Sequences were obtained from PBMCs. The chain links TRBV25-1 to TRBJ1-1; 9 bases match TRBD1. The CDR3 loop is CASSPGTGRVWTEAFF. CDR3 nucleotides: TGTGCCAGCAGCCCCGGGACAGGGCGAGTATGGACTGAAGCTTTCTTT.